These 27 T cell receptor beta chains came from one sample sequenced in a study of CD8+CD57+ T cells in acquired aplastic anemia. The use of genomic DNA as template underpinned the TCR beta VDJ and CDR3 profiling. TCRdb recomputed calls from the reads with MiXCR, one row per CDR3 protein. The sample comprises some 410,000 distinct CDR3 sequences, just under 70% of which are singletons, and under 5% rests with the top ten. The sequencing sample was made of sorted CD4+, CD8+, or CD8+CD57+ T cells (not recorded which) from PBMCs. The source is a human donor in good health, serving as a control.

Comment on this clonotype: Sequence at one end of the junction differs from germline and may be a read error. V usage is TRBV3-1 and J usage is TRBJ2-5; perhaps TRBD2 as D (6 bases). The length of the CDR3 is 13 residues. Germline loops: CDR1 LGHDT, CDR2 YNNKEL (reference sequence). The CDR3 coding sequence is TGTGCCAGCAGTCTCTTCGGCGGGGAGACCCAGTATTTC. Protein: CASSLFGGETQYF.

Of note for this clonotype: Lacking the conserved final phenylalanine or tryptophan, this CDR3 likely reflects a read error. The DNA is omitted, as the CDR3 cannot be located on it reliably, and the CDR3 follows TCRdb's listing. V gene TRBV7-2 combines with J gene TRBJ1-2; the DNA was not compared with TRBD1, the D call given in the table. Including both end residues, the CDR3 is 13 amino acids long. Germline values: CDR1 SGHTA, CDR2 FQGNSA. CDR3: CASTFCRGDYEQY.

This chain links TRBV11-2 with TRBJ2-7, with D perhaps given as TRBD1 or TRBD2 (5 bases each). Trimming took 8 bases from V and 5 from J, leaving 25 bases between them. Germline CDR1 is SGHAT and CDR2 is FQNNGV. The CDR3 runs 16 residues. The CDR3 region is CASRDSYNEGRHEQYF. Here the CDR3 DNA reads TGTGCCAGCCGTGACAGCTACAATGAGGGGCGGCACGAGCAGTACTTC.

This clonotype was picked up many times. The rearrangement joins TRBV5-8 to TRBJ2-2, with D possibly being TRBD1 (5 bases). V was shortened by 2 bases and J by 1 base, with 12 bases between the two germline ends. Germline assignment: CDR1 SGHTS and CDR2 YDEGEE. The length of the CDR3 is 16 residues. CDR3 region: CASSLVPGQNTGELFF. CDR3 nucleotide sequence: TGTGCCAGCAGCTTAGTTCCAGGACAGAACACCGGGGAGCTGTTTTTT.

The chain combines TRBV20-1 with TRBJ1-1; D remains unclear. V lost 5 bases to trimming and J lost 1 base, with 8 bases between them. The germline V gene has CDR1 DFQATT and CDR2 SNEGSKA (reference sequence). The CDR3 extends over 12 amino acids. The DNA of the CDR3 is TGCAGTGCTCTAGTAAGGAACACTGAAGCTTTCTTT. This codes for CSALVRNTEAFF.

This clonotype was detected many times. The V call is TRBV19, the J call TRBJ1-2, with D possibly being TRBD1 (5 bases). V dropped 5 bases and J dropped 9 bases, with 22 bases sitting between them. The CDR3 spans 15 residues. Germline lookup yields CDR1 LNHDA and CDR2 SQIVND (reference sequence). CDR3 nucleotide sequence: TGTGCCAGTAGTCGGAGGGGTGCAGAGTATTTGAGCTACACCTTC. Its translation: CASSRRGAEYLSYTF. Using reference TRBV19 and TRBJ1-2 for the parts outside the CDR3, the full variable domain is DGGITQSPKYLFRKEGQNVTLSCEQNLNHDAMYWYRQDPGQGLRLIYYSQIVNDFQKGDIAEGYSVSREKKESFPLTVTSAQKNPTAFYLCASSRRGAEYLSYTFGSGTRLTVV.

The gene calls are TRBV7-3 and TRBJ1-1; D call uncertain. The CDR3 extends over 13 amino acids. V gave up 5 bases and J gave up 10 bases, with 17 bases separating them. In germline, CDR1 is SGHTA, CDR2 FQGTGA. The CDR3 spells CASSPKGGSTAFF. As DNA, the CDR3 is TGTGCCAGCAGCCCAAAGGGTGGGAGCACAGCTTTCTTT.

The chain uses TRBV5-1 and TRBJ1-2; D is possibly TRBD1 (5 bases). CDR3 length equals 13 residues. With 0 bases removed from V and 8 bases from J, the gap between germline ends came to 11 bases. The germline gives CDR1 SGHRS, CDR2 YFSETQ. The CDR3 reads CASSLGGTEGYTF. The CDR3 nucleotides are TGCGCCAGCAGCTTGGGGGGCACAGAGGGCTACACCTTC.

About this clonotype itself: Here the CDR3 omits its conserved ending phenylalanine or tryptophan, so a read error is the likely source. No DNA is shown, since the ends of the CDR3 on it are uncertain; the CDR3 is the one TCRdb lists. The chain recombines TRBV7-8 with TRBJ1-1; the DNA was not used to check the table's D call, TRBD1. Germline V CDR1 and CDR2: SGHVS, FQNEAQ. The CDR3 numbers 13 amino acids, ends counted. CDR3 protein: CASSQRTTANYGY.

This clonotype was counted many times. The V call is TRBV6-2 or TRBV6-3, the J call TRBJ2-1; no clear D gene. Germline V gene data show CDR1 as MNHEY and CDR2 as SVGEGT. V dropped 6 bases and J dropped 6 bases, with 18 bases sitting between them. The CDR3 contains 15 residues. The CDR3 loop is CASSRDSAQTNEQFF. The CDR3 nucleotides read TGTGCCAGCAGCCGAGACTCAGCCCAAACCAATGAGCAGTTCTTC.

Concerning this clonotype: This may be a read error, as it is one base from a much larger clone. The chain has TRBV10-3 and TRBJ1-6; the D is unclear. With 5 bases removed from V and 6 bases from J, the gap between germline ends came to 14 bases. This CDR3 has 15 residues. The germline gives CDR1 ENHRY, CDR2 SYGVKD. CDR3 protein: CAISHPRSLNSPLHF. The CDR3 DNA is TGTGCCATCAGTCACCCCAGATCACTTAATTCACCCCTCCACTTT.

This clonotype was found many times. The chain couples TRBV20-1 to TRBJ2-1; 7 bases are a match to TRBD1. Looked up from germline, CDR1 is DFQATT and CDR2 is SNEGSKA (reference sequence). V trimming: 4 bases; J trimming: 6 bases; junction bases outside the gene matches: 18. The CDR3 is made up of 17 amino acids. CDR3 nucleotide sequence: TGCAGTGCTACTAGCCTGGGACAGTCCGACGTGATCAATGAGCAGTTCTTC. Encoded protein: CSATSLGQSDVINEQFF.

The chain combines TRBV7-2 with TRBJ1-3; weak D call: TRBD1 (5 bases). V shed 3 bases and J shed 7 bases, with 19 bases lying between them. This CDR3 is 16 amino acids long. Germline loops: CDR1 SGHTA, CDR2 FQGNSA. DNA of the CDR3: TGTGCCAGCAGCTTCAGCCCGGACAAGGTTAAGAACACCATATATTTT. This gives the protein CASSFSPDKVKNTIYF.

Comments on this clonotype: Its ends do not fully match the called genes, so a read error is possible. V gene TRBV7-2 combines with J gene TRBJ1-3; the D gene is possibly TRBD1 (5 bases). CDR3 size: 15 residues. Germline V gene lookup returns CDR1 SGHTA and CDR2 FQGNSA. The CDR3 nucleotides are TGTGCCAGCAGCATCACGGGGCGCCCTGGGAACAACATATATTTT. Its translation: CASSITGRPGNNIYF.

This clonotype has at least ten counts. The V and J genes are TRBV12-5 and TRBJ1-2; D is unresolved. V lost 2 bases to trimming and J lost 2 bases, with 3 bases between them. This CDR3 is 12 amino acids long. The germline V gene has CDR1 LGHNT and CDR2 FRNRAP. The CDR3 reads CASGLSNYGYTF. The CDR3 nucleotides are TGTGCTAGTGGTTTGAGCAACTATGGCTACACCTTC. The full variable domain, in which reference TRBV12-5 and TRBJ1-2 provide the parts outside the CDR3, is DARVTQTPRHKVTEMGQEVTMRCQPILGHNTVFWYRQTMMQGLELLAYFRNRAPLDDSGMPKDRFSAEMPDATLATLKIQPSEPRDSAVYFCASGLSNYGYTFGSGTRLTVV.

The CDR3 DNA reads as TGTGCCAGCAGGGGCAGACGTCCGCCATCTGAGCAGTTCTTC. Its protein is CASRGRRPPSEQFF. This rearrangement joins TRBV7-2 to TRBJ2-1; D is unresolved. The V and J ends lost 6 bases and 9 bases respectively, with 18 bases between them. This CDR3 is built from 14 residues. CDR1 is SGHTA, CDR2 FQGNSA, per germline.

The V and J genes are TRBV7-2 and TRBJ2-3, with a weak D call TRBD1 (7 bases). Between the trimmed V and J ends, which lost 2 bases and 15 bases, there was a span of 24 bases. The CDR3 totals 15 residues. Germline loops: CDR1 SGHTA, CDR2 FQGNSA. In DNA, the CDR3 is TGTGCCAGCAGCTTACCATCAGGGGGAGGAAACACCCTATATTTT. It codes for CASSLPSGGGNTLYF.

Details on this clonotype: A much larger clone differs from this one at a single base, so this may be a read error. The rearrangement joins TRBV29-1 to TRBJ2-1; D remains unclear. Germline V lookup: CDR1 SQVTM, CDR2 ANQGSEA. The CDR3 has 12 amino acids. Trimming took off 1 base at V and 9 bases at J, with 10 bases between the two ends. This chain's CDR3 is CSVEAVASEQFF. The CDR3 nucleotides are TGCAGCGTTGAAGCTGTGGCTAGTGAGCAGTTCTTC.

This clonotype was detected ten times or more. J is TRBJ1-4 and V is TRBV20-1; no clear D gene. The CDR3 contains 15 residues. Per germline, CDR1 DFQATT and CDR2 SNEGSKA (reference sequence). Trimming shortened V by 4 bases and J by 3 bases, and 15 bases separated the two germline ends. CDR3 DNA: TGCAGTGCTAACCCCCAGAGACGAGCTAATGAAAAACTGTTTTTT. Translating it yields CSANPQRRANEKLFF.

Remarks on this clonotype: The junction shows a germline mismatch at one end, possibly a read error. The V call is TRBV7-9, the J call TRBJ1-2; maybe TRBD1 (5 bases). Looked up from germline, CDR1 is SEHNR and CDR2 is FQNEAQ (reference sequence). This CDR3 comprises 12 residues. The CDR3 region is CASTQLGLRYRF. The DNA for the CDR3 is TGTGCCAGCACCCAGCTGGGGCTACGCTATCGCTTC.

Comment on this clonotype: One junction end disagrees with the germline gene, perhaps due to a read error. The chain couples TRBV7-9 to TRBJ2-7; D ambiguous. The CDR3 is 14 amino acids. Germline loops: CDR1 SEHNR, CDR2 FQNEAQ (reference sequence). The CDR3 nucleotides read TGTGCCAGCAGCGGTACCGATAGCTCCGACGAGCAGTACTTC. This translates into CASSGTDSSDEQYF. Complete variable domain (other parts from reference TRBV7-9 and TRBJ2-7): DTGVSQNPRHKITKRGQNVTFRCDPISEHNRLYWYRQTLGQGPEFLTYFQNEAQLEKSRLLSDRFSAERPKGSFSTLEIQRTEQGDSAMYLCASSGTDSSDEQYFGPGTRLTVT.

A note on this clonotype: The junction differs from germline at one of its ends, possibly a read error. CDR3: CASSQGARTDAQYF. The CDR3 DNA follows: TGCGCCAGCAGCCAAGGAGCCCGCACAGATGCGCAGTATTTT. J is TRBJ2-3 and V is TRBV5-4, with D uncertain. The CDR3 runs to 14 residues. Per germline, CDR1 SGHNT and CDR2 YYREEE (reference sequence).

This clonotype was seen ten or more times. The chain couples TRBV7-2 to TRBJ2-7; D uncertain. V lost 5 bases, J lost 2 bases, and 7 bases lay in between. CDR1 and CDR2 (germline): SGHTA, FQGNSA. The CDR3 spans 12 residues. CDR3 residues: CASSIDAYEQYF. The CDR3 region has the DNA TGTGCCAGCAGCATCGACGCCTACGAGCAGTACTTC.

This chain joins TRBV19 and TRBJ1-2, with D hard to call. Germline assignment: CDR1 LNHDA and CDR2 SQIVND (reference sequence). The V and J ends lost 6 bases and 7 bases respectively, with 15 bases between them. The CDR3 is 13 residues long. The CDR3 protein is CASSLRAKAGYTF. The CDR3 DNA reads as TGTGCCAGTAGCTTACGGGCAAAGGCTGGCTACACCTTC.

This clonotype was picked up a small number of times. This chain links TRBV7-8 with TRBJ1-5, with D uncertain. The V and J ends lost 4 bases and 4 bases respectively, with 5 bases between them. The CDR3 has 12 residues. The germline V gene encodes CDR1 SGHVS and CDR2 FQNEAQ. The CDR3 DNA sequence: TGTGCCAGCAGCTCCGGGAATCAGCCCCAGCATTTT. Protein product: CASSSGNQPQHF.

This clonotype was counted many times. The chain is built from TRBV2 and TRBJ2-1; D remains unclear. The V end lost 4 bases, the J end lost 5 bases, and 9 bases lay between the germline ends. There are 13 residues in the CDR3. The germline V gene has CDR1 SNHLY and CDR2 FYNNEI. DNA of the CDR3: TGTGCCAGCAGTGTAAACCCAAACAATGAGCAGTTCTTC. This gives the protein CASSVNPNNEQFF.

This clonotype was observed a handful of times. The chain couples TRBV2 to TRBJ1-5; D not resolved. Germline V gives CDR1 SNHLY, CDR2 FYNNEI. V lost 8 bases and J lost 0, with 11 bases in between. CDR3 length: 14 amino acids. CDR3: CASGEVYSNQPQHF. The CDR3 coding sequence is TGTGCCAGCGGGGAGGTTTATAGCAATCAGCCCCAGCATTTT. The full variable domain, completed using reference TRBV2 and TRBJ1-5, is EPEVTQTPSHQVTQMGQEVILRCVPISNHLYFYWYRQILGQKVEFLVSFYNNEISEKSEIFDDQFSVERPDGSNFTLKIRSTKLEDSAMYFCASGEVYSNQPQHFGDGTRLSIL.